What follows is one T cell receptor (beta chain) and its context. The antigen is undetermined. UMIs and sample barcodes were carried by the TCR alpha and TCR beta cDNA libraries that 5'RACE produced using constant-segment primers. TCRdb fed the 5' RACE reads into MiXCR, producing one record per CDR3 protein. The data show approximately 560,000 distinct CDR3 sequences, 15% to 20% seen once. This record comes from a study of T-cell memory formation after mild COVID-19. Whole-study results and caveats: The second-wave clones peaking on day 37 were not confirmed as SARS-CoV-2-specific.

V was shortened by 3 bases and J by 5 bases, with 12 bases between the two germline ends. The CDR3 spans 14 residues. The sample taken for sequencing was PBMCs or a T cell subset sorted from them (not recorded which). This chain links TRBV12-3 or TRBV12-4 with TRBJ2-3, with D perhaps given as TRBD1 or TRBD2 (6 bases each). The receptor was isolated from an adult woman who had mild COVID-19 (a few samples of this study predate the infection). Cell type and time point are not known. The CDR3: CASSFYGGGDTQYF. The CDR3 DNA sequence: TGTGCCAGCAGTTTTTACGGGGGCGGAGATACGCAGTATTTT.